Listed here is a single T cell receptor beta chain. This entry comes from a study of blood T cell repertoires in COVID-19. Trimming shortened V by 4 bases and J by 11 bases, and 14 bases separated the two germline ends. In germline, CDR1 is LNHDA, CDR2 SQIVND (reference sequence). This CDR3 is built from 13 residues. Participant-reported clinical history was the basis for cohort assignment. Data came from immunoSEQ multiplex PCR; TCRdb stores just in-frame clones and leaves some out. The sample holds hundreds of thousands of clones, around nine tenths seen once. The specimen was PBMCs or T cells enriched from blood (not recorded which). The clonotype originates from a young woman who had recovered from COVID-19. The chain employs TRBV19 and TRBJ1-4; D gene ambiguous. This chain's CDR3 is CASSTRDSGKLFF. CDR3 sequence (DNA): TGTGCCAGTAGTACCCGGGATTCCGGGAAACTGTTTTTT.